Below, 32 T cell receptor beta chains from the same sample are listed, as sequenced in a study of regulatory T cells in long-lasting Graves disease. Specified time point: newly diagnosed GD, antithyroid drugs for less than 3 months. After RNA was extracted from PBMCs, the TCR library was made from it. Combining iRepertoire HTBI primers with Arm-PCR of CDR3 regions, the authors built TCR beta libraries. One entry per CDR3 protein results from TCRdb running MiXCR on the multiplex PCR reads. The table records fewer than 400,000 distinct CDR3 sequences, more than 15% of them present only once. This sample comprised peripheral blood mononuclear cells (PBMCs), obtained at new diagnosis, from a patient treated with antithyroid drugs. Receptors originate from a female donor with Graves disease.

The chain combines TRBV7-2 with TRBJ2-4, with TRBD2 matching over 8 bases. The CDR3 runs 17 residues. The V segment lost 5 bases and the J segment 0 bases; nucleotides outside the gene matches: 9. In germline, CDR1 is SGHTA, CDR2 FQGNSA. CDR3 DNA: TGTGCCAGCAGCATGAACAGCGGGAGCTTAGCCAAAAACATTCAGTACTTC. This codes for CASSMNSGSLAKNIQYF. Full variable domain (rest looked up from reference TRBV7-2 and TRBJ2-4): GAGVSQSPSNKVTEKGKDVELRCDPISGHTALYWYRQSLGQGLEFLIYFQGNSAPDKSGLPSDRFSAERTGGSVSTLTIQRTQQEDSAVYLCASSMNSGSLAKNIQYFGAGTRLSVL.

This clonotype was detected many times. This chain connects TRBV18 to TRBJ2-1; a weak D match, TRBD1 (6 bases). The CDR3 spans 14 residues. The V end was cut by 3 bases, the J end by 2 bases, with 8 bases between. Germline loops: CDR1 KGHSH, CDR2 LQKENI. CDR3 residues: CASSPRQAYNEQFF. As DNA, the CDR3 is TGTGCCAGCTCACCCAGACAGGCCTACAATGAGCAGTTCTTC.

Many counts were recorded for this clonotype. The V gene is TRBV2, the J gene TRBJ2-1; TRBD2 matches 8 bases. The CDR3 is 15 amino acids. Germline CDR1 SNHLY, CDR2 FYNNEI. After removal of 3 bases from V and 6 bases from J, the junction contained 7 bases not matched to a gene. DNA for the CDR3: TGTGCCAGCAGTGATACGGGACTAGTGGGCAATGAGCAGTTCTTC. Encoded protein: CASSDTGLVGNEQFF.

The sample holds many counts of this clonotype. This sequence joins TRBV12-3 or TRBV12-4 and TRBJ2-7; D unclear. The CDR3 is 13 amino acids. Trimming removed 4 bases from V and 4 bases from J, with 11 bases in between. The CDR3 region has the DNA TGTGCCAGCAGTTCGTCTCCGGATTACGAGCAGTACTTC. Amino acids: CASSSSPDYEQYF.

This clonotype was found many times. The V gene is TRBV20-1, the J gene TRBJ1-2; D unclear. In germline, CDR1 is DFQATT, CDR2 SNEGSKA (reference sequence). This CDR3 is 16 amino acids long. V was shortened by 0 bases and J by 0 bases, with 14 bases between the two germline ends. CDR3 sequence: CSARDNLLPANYGYTF. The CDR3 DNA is TGCAGTGCTAGAGATAATCTCCTACCCGCTAACTATGGCTACACCTTC.

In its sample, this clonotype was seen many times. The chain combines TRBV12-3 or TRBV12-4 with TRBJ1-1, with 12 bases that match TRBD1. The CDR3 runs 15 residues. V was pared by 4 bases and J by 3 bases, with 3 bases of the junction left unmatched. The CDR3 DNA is TGTGCCAGCAGTTGGGACAGGGGGCAGGACACTGAAGCTTTCTTT. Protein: CASSWDRGQDTEAFF.

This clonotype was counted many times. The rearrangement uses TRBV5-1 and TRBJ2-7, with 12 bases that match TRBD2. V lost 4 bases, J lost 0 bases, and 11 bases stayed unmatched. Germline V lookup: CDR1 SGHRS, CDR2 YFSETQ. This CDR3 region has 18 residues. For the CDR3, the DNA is TGCGCCAGCAGCCAGGAAGTTGTACTAGCGGGAGGCTCCTACGAGCAGTACTTC. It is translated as CASSQEVVLAGGSYEQYF. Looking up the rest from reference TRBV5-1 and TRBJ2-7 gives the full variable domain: KAGVTQTPRYLIKTRGQQVTLSCSPISGHRSVSWYQQTPGQGLQFLFEYFSETQRNKGNFPGRFSGRQFSNSRSEMNVSTLELGDSALYLCASSQEVVLAGGSYEQYFGPGTRLTVT.

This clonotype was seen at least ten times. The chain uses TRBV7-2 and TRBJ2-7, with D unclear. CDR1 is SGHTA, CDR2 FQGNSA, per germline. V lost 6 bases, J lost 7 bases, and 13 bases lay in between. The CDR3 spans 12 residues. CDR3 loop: CASSPRTTEQYF. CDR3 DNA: TGTGCCAGCAGTCCCCGGACCACAGAGCAGTACTTC.

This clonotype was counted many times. The CDR3 DNA sequence: TGTGCCAGCTCACCCCGGACAGGGCCAAATGAAAAACTGTTTTTT. It translates to CASSPRTGPNEKLFF. This chain links TRBV18 with TRBJ1-4, with 8 bases fitting TRBD1. V was pared by 3 bases and J by 5 bases, with 5 bases of the junction left unmatched. CDR3 length: 15 residues. Germline values: CDR1 KGHSH, CDR2 LQKENI.

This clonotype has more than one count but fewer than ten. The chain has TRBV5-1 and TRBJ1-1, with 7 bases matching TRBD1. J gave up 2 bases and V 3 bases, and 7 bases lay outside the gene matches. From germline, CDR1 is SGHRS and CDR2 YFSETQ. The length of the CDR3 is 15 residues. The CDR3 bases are TGCGCCAGCAGCTCCCCCGACAGGGAAAACACTGAAGCTTTCTTT. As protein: CASSSPDRENTEAFF.

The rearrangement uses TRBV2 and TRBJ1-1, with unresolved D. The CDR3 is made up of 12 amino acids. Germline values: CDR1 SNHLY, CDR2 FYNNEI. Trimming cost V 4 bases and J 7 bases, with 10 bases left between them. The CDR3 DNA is TGTGCCAGCAGTGGCGGTGAGGGTGAAGCTTTCTTT. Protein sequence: CASSGGEGEAFF.

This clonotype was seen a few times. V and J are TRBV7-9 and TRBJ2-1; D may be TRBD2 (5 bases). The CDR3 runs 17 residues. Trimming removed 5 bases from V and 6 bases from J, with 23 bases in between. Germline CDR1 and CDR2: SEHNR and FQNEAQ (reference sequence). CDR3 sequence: CASSQLQPILRVNEQFF. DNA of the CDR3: TGTGCCAGCAGCCAACTCCAACCCATCCTGAGGGTCAATGAGCAGTTCTTC.

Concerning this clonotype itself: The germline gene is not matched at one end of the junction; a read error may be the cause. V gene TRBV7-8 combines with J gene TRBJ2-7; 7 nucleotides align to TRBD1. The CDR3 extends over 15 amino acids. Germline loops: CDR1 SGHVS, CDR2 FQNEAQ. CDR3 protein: CACSLRGTGAYEQYF. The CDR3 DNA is TGTGCCTGCAGCTTACGGGGCACAGGGGCCTACGAGCAGTACTTC.

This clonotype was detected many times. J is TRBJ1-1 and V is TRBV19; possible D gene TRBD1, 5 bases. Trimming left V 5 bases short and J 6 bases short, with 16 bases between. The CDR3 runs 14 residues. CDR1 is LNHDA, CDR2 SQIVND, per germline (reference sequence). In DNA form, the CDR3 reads TGTGCCAGTAGTCTCGGGACGGTCATATCTGAAGCTTTCTTT. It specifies CASSLGTVISEAFF.

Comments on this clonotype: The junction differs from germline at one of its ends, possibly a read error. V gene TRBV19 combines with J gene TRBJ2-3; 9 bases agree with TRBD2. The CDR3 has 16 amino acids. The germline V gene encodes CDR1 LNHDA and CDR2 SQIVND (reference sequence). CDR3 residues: CASRISAGGATDTQYF. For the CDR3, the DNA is TGTGCCAGTCGTATATCTGCGGGAGGGGCTACAGATACGCAGTATTTT. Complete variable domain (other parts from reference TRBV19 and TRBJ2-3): DGGITQSPKYLFRKEGQNVTLSCEQNLNHDAMYWYRQDPGQGLRLIYYSQIVNDFQKGDIAEGYSVSREKKESFPLTVTSAQKNPTAFYLCASRISAGGATDTQYFGPGTRLTVL.

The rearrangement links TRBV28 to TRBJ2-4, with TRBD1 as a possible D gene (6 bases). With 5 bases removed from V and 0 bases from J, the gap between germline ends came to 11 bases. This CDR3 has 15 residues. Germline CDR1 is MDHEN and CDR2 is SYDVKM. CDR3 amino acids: CASSSKGVAKNIQYF. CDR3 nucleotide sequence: TGTGCCAGCAGTAGTAAGGGGGTAGCCAAAAACATTCAGTACTTC.

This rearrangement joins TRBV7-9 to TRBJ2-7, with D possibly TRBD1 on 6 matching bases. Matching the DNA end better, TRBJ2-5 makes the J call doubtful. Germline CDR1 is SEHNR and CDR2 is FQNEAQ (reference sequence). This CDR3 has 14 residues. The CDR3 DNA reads TGTGCCAGCAGCCGACAGGAGGTAGGAGAGACCCAGTACTTC. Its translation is CASSRQEVGETQYF.

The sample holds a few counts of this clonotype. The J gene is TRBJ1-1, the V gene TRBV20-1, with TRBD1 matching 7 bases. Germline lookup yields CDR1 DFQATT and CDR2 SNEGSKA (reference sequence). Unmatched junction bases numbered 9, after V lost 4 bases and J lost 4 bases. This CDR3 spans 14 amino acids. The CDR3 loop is CSANLQGGVTEAFF. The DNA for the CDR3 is TGCAGTGCTAACCTCCAGGGGGGAGTCACTGAAGCTTTCTTT.

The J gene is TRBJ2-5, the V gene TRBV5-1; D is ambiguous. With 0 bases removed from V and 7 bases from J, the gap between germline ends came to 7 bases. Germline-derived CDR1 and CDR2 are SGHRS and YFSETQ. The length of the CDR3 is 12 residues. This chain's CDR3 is CASSLDPWTQYF. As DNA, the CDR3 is TGCGCCAGCAGCTTGGACCCGTGGACCCAGTACTTC.

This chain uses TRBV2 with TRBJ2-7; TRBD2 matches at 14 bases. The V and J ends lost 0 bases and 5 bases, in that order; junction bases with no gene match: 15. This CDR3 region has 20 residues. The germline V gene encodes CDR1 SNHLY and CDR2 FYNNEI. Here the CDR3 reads CASSEADGLAGGTPGDEQYF. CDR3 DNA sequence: TGTGCCAGCAGTGAAGCGGACGGACTAGCGGGAGGAACCCCAGGCGACGAGCAGTACTTC.

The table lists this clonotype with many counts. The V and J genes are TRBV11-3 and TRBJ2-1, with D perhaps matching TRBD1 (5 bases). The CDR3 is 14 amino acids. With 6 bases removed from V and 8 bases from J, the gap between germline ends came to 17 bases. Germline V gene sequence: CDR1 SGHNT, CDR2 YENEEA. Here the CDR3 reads CASSRPGLSYEQFF. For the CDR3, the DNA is TGTGCCAGCAGTCGGCCAGGGCTAAGCTATGAGCAGTTCTTC. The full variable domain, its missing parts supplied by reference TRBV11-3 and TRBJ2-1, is EAGVVQSPRYKIIEKKQPVAFWCNPISGHNTLYWYLQNLGQGPELLIRYENEEAVDDSQLPKDRFSAERLKGVDSTLKIQPAELGDSAVYLCASSRPGLSYEQFFGPGTRLTVL.

The CDR3 sequence is CASSPPSAGLHYNEQFF. CDR3 nucleotide sequence: TGTGCCAGCAGCCCTCCCTCGGCGGGACTACACTACAATGAGCAGTTCTTC. The chain is built from TRBV9 and TRBJ2-1; 7 bases align to TRBD2. J lost 3 bases, V lost 4 bases, and 13 bases had no gene match. The CDR3 has 17 residues. CDR1 and CDR2 from the germline V gene are SGDLS and YYNGEE.

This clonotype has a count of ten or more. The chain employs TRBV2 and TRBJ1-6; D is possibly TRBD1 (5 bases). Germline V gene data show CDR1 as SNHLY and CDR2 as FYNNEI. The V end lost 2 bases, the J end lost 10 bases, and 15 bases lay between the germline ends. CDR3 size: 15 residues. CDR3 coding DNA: TGTGCCAGCAGTGAACCTCAGGCCCGGGGGTCACCCCTCCACTTT. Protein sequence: CASSEPQARGSPLHF.

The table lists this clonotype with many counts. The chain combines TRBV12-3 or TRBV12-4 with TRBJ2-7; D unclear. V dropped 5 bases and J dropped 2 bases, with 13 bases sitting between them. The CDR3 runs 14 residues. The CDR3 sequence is CASSPINMAYEQYF. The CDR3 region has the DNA TGTGCCAGCAGTCCAATAAATATGGCCTACGAGCAGTACTTC.

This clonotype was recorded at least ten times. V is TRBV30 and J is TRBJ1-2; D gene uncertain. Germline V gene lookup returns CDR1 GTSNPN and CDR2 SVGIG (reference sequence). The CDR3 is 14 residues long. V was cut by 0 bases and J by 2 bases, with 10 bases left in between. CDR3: CAWSVFPRNYGYTF. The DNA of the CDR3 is TGTGCCTGGAGTGTATTCCCCCGAAACTATGGCTACACCTTC.

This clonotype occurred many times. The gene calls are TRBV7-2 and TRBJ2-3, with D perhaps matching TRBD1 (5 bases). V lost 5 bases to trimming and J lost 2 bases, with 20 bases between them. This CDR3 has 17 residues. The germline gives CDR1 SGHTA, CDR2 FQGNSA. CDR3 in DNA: TGTGCCAGCAGCCTCAAAGTGTCAGGGTGGGTCACAGATACGCAGTATTTT. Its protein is CASSLKVSGWVTDTQYF.

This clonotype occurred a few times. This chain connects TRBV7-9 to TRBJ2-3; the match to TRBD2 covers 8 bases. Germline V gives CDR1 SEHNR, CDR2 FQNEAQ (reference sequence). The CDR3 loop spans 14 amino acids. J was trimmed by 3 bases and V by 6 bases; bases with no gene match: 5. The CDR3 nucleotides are TGTGCCAGCAGGGATAGCGGGAAGACAGATACGCAGTATTTT. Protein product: CASRDSGKTDTQYF.

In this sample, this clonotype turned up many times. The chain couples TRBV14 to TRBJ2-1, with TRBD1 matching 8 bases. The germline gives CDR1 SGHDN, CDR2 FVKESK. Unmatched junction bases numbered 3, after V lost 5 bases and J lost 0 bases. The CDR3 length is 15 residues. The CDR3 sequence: CASSSGQGSYNEQFF. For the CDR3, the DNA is TGTGCCAGCAGCTCCGGACAGGGCTCCTACAATGAGCAGTTCTTC.

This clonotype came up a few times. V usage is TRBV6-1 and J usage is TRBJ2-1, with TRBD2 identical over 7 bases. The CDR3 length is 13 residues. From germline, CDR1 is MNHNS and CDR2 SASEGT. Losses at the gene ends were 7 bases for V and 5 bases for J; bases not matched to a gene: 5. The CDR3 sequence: CASKRAGDNEQFF. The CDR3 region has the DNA TGTGCCAGCAAGAGGGCGGGAGACAATGAGCAGTTCTTC.

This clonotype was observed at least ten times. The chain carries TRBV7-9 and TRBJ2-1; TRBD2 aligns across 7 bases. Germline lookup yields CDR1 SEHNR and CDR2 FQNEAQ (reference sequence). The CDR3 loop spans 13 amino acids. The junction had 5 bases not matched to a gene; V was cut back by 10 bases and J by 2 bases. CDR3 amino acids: CAIAGATYNEQFF. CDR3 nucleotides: TGTGCCATCGCGGGAGCAACCTACAATGAGCAGTTCTTC.

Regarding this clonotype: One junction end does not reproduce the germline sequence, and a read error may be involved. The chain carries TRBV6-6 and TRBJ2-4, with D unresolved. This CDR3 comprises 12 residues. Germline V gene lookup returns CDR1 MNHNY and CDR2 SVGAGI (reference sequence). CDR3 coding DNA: TGTGCCAGCAGTTACTCGGCAGGACCATTAACCTTC. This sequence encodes CASSYSAGPLTF.

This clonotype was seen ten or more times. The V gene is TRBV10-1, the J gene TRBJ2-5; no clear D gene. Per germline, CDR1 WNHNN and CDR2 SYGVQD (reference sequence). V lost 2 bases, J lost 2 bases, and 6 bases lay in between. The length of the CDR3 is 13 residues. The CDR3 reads CASSEIGQETQYF. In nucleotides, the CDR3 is TGCGCCAGCAGTGAGATAGGGCAAGAGACCCAGTACTTC.